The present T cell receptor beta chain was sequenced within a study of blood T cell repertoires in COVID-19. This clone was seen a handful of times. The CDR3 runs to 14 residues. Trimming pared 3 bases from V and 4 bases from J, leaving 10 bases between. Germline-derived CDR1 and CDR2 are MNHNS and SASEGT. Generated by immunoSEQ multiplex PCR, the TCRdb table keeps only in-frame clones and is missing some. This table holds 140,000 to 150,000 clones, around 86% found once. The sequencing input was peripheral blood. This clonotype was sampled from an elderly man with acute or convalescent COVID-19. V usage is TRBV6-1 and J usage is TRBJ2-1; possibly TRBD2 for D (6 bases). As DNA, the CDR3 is TGTGCCAGCAGTGAGGTTCGGGGGTACAATGAGCAGTTCTTC. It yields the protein CASSEVRGYNEQFF.